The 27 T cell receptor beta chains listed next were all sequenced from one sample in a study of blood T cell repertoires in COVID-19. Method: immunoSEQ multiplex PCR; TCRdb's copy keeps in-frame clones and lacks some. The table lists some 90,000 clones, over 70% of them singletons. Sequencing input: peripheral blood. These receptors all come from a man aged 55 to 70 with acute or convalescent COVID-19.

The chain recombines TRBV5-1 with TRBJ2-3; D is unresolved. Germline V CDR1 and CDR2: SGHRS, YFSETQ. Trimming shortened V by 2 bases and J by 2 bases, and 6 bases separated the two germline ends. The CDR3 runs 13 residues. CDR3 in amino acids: CASSFQSTDTQYF. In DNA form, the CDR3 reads TGCGCCAGCAGCTTCCAATCCACAGATACGCAGTATTTT.

For the CDR3, the DNA is TGTGCCAGCAAAAGGGAGGGGTCCTTATACACAGATACGCAGTATTTT. Its translation is CASKREGSLYTDTQYF. The chain has TRBV18 and TRBJ2-3; 7 positions match TRBD2. From germline, CDR1 is KGHSH and CDR2 LQKENI. V shed 8 bases and J 2 bases; nucleotides not matched to a gene: 13. The CDR3 sequence is 16 residues long.

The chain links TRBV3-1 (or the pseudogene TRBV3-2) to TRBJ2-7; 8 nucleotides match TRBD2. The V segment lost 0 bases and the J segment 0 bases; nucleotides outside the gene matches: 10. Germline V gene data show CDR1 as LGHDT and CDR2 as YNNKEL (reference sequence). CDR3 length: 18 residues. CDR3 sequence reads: CASSQDGGGLGTSYEQYF. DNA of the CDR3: TGTGCCAGCAGCCAAGATGGGGGGGGACTAGGAACCTCCTACGAGCAGTACTTC.

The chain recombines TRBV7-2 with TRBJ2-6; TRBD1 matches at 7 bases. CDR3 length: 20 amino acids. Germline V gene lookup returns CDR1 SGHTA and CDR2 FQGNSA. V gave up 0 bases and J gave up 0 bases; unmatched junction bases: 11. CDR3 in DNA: TGTGCCAGCAGCTTAGCGGTAGGGGGCCCGATGAGCTCTGGGGCCAACGTCCTGACTTTC. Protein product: CASSLAVGGPMSSGANVLTF.

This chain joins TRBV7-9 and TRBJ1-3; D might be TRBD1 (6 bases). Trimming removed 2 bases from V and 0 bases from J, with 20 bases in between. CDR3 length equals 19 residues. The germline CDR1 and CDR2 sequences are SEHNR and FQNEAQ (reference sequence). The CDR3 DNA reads TGTGCCAGCAGCTTATTCCCTTTGACAGGCTTCAGCTCTGGAAACACCATATATTTT. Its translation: CASSLFPLTGFSSGNTIYF.

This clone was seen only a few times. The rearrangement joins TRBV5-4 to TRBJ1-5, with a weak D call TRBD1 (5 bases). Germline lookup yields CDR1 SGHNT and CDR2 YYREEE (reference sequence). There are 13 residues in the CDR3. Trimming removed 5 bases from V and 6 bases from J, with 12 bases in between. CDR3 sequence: CASSGGRTQPQHF. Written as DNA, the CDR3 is TGTGCCAGCAGTGGGGGGAGGACTCAGCCCCAGCATTTT.

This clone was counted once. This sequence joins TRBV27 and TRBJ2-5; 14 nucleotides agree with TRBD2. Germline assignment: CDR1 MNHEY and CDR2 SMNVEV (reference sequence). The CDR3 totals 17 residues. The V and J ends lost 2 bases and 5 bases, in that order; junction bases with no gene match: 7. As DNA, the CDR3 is TGTGCCAGCAGTTTACCCGGGACTAGCGGGGGAAGGGAGACCCAGTACTTC. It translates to CASSLPGTSGGRETQYF.

This chain's CDR3 is CASSLQLSNEQFF. The CDR3 DNA reads as TGTGCCAGCTCCCTGCAGTTGTCCAATGAGCAGTTCTTC. The chain uses TRBV6-5 and TRBJ2-1; D unclear. Germline values: CDR1 MNHEY, CDR2 SVGAGI. This CDR3 comprises 13 residues. V was clipped by 8 bases and J by 6 bases, with 14 bases between them.

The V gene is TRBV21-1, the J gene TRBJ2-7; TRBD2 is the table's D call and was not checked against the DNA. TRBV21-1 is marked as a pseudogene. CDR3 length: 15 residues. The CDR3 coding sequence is TGTGCCAGCAGCAAAAATACTCGGTTTAGATACGAGCAGTACTTC. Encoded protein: CASSKNTRFRYEQYF.

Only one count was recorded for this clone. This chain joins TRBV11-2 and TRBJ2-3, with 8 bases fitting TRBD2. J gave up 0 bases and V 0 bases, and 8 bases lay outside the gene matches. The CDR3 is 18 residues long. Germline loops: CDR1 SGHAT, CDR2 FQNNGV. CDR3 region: CASSLDGRARQSTDTQYF. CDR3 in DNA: TGTGCCAGCAGCTTAGACGGGAGGGCCCGTCAAAGCACAGATACGCAGTATTTT.

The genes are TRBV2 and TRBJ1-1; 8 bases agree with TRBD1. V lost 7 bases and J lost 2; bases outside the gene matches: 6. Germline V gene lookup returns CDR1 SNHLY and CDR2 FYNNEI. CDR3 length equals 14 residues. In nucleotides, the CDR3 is TGTGCCAGCAACCCGACAGGGGTCAACACTGAAGCTTTCTTT. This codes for CASNPTGVNTEAFF.

CDR3 sequence (DNA): TGTGCCACCAGCAGACGACTAGCGGGCTCCTACAATGAGCAGTTCTTC. Translating it yields CATSRRLAGSYNEQFF. The rearrangement uses TRBV15 and TRBJ2-1; 10 bases line up with TRBD2. Trimming took 2 bases from V and 0 from J; bases not matched to a gene: 1. CDR1 LNHNV and CDR2 YYDKDF come from the germline V gene (reference sequence). The CDR3 sequence is 16 residues long.

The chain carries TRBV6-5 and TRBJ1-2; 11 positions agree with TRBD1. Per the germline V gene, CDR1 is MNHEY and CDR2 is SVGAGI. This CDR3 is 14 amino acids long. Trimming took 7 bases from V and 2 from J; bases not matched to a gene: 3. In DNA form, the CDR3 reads TGTGCCAGCACCCGGGACAGGGGGAACTATGGCTACACCTTC. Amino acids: CASTRDRGNYGYTF.

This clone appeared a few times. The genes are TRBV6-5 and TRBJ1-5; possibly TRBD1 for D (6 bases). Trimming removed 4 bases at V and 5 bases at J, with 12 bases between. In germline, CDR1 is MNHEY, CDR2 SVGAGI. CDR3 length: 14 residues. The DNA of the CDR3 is TGTGCCAGCAGTTTACAGGGCCAGGATCAGCCCCAGCATTTT. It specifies CASSLQGQDQPQHF.

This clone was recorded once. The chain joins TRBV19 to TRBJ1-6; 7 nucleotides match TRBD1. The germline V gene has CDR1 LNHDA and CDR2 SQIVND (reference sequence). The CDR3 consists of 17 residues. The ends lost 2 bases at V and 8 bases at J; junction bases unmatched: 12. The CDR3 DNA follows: TGTGCCAGTAGTATACACAGGGGATGGGTTATTGATTCACCCCTCCACTTT. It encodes CASSIHRGWVIDSPLHF.

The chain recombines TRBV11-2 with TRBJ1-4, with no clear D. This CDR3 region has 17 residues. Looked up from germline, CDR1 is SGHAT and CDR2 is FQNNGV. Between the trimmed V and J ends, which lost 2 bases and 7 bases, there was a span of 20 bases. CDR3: CASSLRFRERGGEKLFF. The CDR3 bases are TGTGCCAGCAGCTTACGCTTCCGGGAACGGGGTGGTGAAAAACTGTTTTTT.

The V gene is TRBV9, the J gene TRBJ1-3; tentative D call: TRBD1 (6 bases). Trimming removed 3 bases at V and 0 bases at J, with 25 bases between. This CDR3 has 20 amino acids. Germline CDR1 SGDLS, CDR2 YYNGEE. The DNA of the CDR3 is TGTGCCAGCAGCGACCCCGCTACGGGGACACCTTTGATCTCTGGAAACACCATATATTTT. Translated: CASSDPATGTPLISGNTIYF.

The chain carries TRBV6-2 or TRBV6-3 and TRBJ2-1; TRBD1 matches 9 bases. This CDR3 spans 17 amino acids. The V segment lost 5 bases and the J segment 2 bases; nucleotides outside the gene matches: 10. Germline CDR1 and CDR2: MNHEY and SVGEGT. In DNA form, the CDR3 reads TGTGCCAGCAGTCCCCGCCTGTACAGGGGGCCCTACAATGAGCAGTTCTTC. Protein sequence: CASSPRLYRGPYNEQFF.

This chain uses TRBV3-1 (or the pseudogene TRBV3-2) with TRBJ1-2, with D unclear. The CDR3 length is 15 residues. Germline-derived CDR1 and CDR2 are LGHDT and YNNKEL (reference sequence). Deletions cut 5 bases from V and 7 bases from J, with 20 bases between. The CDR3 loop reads CASSKGWSGESGYTF. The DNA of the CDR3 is TGTGCCAGCAGCAAGGGTTGGTCCGGGGAGAGTGGCTACACCTTC.

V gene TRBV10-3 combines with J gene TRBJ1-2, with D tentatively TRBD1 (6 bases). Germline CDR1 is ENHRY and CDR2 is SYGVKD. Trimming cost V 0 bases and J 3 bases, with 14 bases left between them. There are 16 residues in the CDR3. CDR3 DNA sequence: TGTGCCATCAGTGAGTCGGAGACAGGACTCTACTATGGCTACACCTTC. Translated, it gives CAISESETGLYYGYTF.

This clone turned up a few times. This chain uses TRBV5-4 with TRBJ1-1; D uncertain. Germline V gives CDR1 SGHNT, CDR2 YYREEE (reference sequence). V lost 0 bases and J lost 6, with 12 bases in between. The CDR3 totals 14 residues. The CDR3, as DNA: TGTGCCAGCAGCTTGGGGGTCAGCGGGCCTGAAGCTTTCTTT. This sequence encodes CASSLGVSGPEAFF.

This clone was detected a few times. The CDR3 DNA reads TGCGCCAGCAGCCAACGGGAGGAGACCCAGTACTTC. Encoded protein: CASSQREETQYF. The chain has TRBV4-1 and TRBJ2-5; possible D gene TRBD2, 6 bases. Germline V gives CDR1 MGHRA, CDR2 YSYEKL. The CDR3 sequence is 12 residues long. V was shortened by 2 bases and J by 5 bases, with 6 bases between the two germline ends.

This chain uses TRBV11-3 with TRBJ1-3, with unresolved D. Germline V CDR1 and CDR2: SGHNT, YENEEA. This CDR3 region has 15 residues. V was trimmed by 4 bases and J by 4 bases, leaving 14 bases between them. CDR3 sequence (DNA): TGTGCCAGCAGCTCCTTGGAGAAATCCGGAAACACCATATATTTT. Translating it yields CASSSLEKSGNTIYF. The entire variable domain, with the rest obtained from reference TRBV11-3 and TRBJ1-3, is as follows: EAGVVQSPRYKIIEKKQPVAFWCNPISGHNTLYWYLQNLGQGPELLIRYENEEAVDDSQLPKDRFSAERLKGVDSTLKIQPAELGDSAVYLCASSSLEKSGNTIYFGEGSWLTVV.

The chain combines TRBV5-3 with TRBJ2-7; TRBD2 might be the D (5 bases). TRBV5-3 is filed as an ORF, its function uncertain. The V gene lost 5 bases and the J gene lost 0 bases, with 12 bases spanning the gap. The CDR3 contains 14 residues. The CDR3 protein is CARSPSGSSYEQYF. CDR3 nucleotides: TGTGCCAGAAGTCCCAGCGGTAGCTCCTACGAGCAGTACTTC.

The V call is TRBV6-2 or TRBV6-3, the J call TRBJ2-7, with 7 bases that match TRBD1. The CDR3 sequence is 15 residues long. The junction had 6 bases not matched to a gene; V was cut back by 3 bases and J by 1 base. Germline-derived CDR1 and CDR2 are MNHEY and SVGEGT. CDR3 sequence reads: CASSYPGQISYEQYF. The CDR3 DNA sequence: TGTGCCAGCAGTTATCCGGGACAGATTTCCTACGAGCAGTACTTC.

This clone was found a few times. The CDR3 loop is CASSMTPGQGAHEQYF. CDR3 in DNA: TGCGCCAGCAGCATGACACCGGGACAGGGAGCCCACGAGCAGTACTTC. The chain has TRBV5-1 and TRBJ2-7; 9 bases fit TRBD1. Losses at the gene ends were 4 bases for V and 5 bases for J; bases not matched to a gene: 13. From germline, CDR1 is SGHRS and CDR2 YFSETQ. The CDR3 spans 16 residues. The whole variable domain, filled in from reference TRBV5-1 and TRBJ2-7, reads KAGVTQTPRYLIKTRGQQVTLSCSPISGHRSVSWYQQTPGQGLQFLFEYFSETQRNKGNFPGRFSGRQFSNSRSEMNVSTLELGDSALYLCASSMTPGQGAHEQYFGPGTRLTVT.

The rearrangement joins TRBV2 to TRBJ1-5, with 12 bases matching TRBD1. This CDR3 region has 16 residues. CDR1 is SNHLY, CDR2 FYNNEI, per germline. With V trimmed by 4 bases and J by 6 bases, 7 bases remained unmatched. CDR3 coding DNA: TGTGCCAGCAGTGGAGCCGGGACAGGGGGCCGTCAGCCCCAGCATTTT. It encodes CASSGAGTGGRQPQHF. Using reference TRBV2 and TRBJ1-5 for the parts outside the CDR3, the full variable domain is EPEVTQTPSHQVTQMGQEVILRCVPISNHLYFYWYRQILGQKVEFLVSFYNNEISEKSEIFDDQFSVERPDGSNFTLKIRSTKLEDSAMYFCASSGAGTGGRQPQHFGDGTRLSIL.